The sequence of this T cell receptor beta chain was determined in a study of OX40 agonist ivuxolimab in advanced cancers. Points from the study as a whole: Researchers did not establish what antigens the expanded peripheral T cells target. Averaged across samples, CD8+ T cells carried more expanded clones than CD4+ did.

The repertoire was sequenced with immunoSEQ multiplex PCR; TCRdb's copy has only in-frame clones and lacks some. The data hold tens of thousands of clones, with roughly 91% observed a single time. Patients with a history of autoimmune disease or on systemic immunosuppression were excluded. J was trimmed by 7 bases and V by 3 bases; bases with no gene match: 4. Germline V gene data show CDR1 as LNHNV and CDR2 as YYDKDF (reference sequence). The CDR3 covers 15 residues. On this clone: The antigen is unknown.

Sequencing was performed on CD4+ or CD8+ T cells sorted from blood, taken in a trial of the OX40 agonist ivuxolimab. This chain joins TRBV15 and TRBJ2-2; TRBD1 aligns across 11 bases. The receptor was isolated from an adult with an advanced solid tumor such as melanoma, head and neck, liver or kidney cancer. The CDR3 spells CATSRDRGLIGELFF. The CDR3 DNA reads TGTGCCACCAGCAGGGACAGGGGGCTAATCGGGGAGCTGTTTTTT.